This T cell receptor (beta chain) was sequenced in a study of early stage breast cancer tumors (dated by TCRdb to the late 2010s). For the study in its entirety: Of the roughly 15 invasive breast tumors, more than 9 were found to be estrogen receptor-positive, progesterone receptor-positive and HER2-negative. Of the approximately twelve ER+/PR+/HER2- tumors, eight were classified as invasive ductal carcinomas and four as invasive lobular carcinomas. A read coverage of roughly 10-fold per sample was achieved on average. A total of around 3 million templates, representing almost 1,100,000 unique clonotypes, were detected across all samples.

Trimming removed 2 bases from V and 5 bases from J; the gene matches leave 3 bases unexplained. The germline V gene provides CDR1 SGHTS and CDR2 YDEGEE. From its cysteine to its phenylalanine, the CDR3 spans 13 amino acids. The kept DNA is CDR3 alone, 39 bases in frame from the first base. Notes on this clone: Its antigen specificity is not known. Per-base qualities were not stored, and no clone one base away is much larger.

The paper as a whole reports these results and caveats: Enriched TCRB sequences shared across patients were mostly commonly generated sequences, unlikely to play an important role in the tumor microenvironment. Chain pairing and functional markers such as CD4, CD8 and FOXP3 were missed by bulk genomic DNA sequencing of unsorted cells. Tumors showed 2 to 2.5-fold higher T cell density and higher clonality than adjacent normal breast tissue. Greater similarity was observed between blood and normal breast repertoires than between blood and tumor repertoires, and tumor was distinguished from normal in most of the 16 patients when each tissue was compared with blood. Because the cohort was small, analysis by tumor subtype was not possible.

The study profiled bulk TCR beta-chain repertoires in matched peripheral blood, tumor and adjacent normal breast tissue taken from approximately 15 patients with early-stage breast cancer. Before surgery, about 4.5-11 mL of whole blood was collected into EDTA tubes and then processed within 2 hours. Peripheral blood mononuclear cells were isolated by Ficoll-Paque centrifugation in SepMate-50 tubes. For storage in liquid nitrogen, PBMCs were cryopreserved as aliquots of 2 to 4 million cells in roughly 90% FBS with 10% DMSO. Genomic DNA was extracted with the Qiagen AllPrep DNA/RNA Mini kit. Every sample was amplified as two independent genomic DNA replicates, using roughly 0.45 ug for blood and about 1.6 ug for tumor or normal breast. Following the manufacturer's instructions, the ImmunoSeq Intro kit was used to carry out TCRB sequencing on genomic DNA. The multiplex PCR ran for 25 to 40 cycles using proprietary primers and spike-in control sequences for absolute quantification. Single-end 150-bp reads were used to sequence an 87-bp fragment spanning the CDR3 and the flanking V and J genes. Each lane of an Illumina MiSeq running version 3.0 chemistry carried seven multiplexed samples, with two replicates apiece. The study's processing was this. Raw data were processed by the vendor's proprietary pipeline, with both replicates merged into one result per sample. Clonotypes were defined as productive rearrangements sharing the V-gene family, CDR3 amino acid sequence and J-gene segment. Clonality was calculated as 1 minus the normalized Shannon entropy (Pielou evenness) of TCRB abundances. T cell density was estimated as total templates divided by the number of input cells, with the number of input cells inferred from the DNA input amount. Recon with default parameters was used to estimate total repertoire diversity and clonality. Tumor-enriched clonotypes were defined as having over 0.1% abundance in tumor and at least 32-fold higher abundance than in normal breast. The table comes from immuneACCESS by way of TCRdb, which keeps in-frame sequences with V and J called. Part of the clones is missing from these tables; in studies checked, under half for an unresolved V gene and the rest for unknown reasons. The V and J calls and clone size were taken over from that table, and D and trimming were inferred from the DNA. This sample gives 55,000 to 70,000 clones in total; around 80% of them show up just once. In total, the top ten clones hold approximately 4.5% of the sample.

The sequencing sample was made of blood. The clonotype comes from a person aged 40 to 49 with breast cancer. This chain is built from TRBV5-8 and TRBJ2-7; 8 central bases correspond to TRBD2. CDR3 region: CASSLAGVNEQYF. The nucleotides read TGTGCCAGCAGCTTAGCGGGAGTAAACGAGCAGTACTTC.